This T cell receptor (beta chain) emerged from a study of cytomegalovirus exposure and HLA in healthy donors. For the study at large: The Caucasian-associated ancestry cluster held less than 85% of roughly 400 genotyped donors. Broader study findings: The CMV antigen specificity of a few CMV-associated chains was confirmed through in vitro analysis. Cytomegalovirus-associated status was assigned to fewer than 200 TCR beta chains.

As concerns this clone: Its cognate antigen is unknown.

Germline lookup yields CDR1 MNHEY and CDR2 SMNVEV (reference sequence). This CDR3 region has 14 residues. The trim removed 6 bases at V and 3 bases at J, leaving 3 bases unmatched. The PCR was carried out with 60 Vbeta primers and 13 Jbeta primers. Measured with immunoSEQ multiplex PCR; TCRdb has only the in-frame clones, and not every one. Altogether about 150,000 clones are present, 63% being singletons, with the ten largest covering 5.5% to 9%. Source material: PBMCs. The TCR was taken from a woman in her sixties in good health and CMV-seropositive. This chain connects TRBV27 to TRBJ2-7; 12 nucleotides match TRBD2. The CDR3 here is CASRWTSGNYEQYF. The CDR3 DNA reads as TGTGCCAGCAGGTGGACTAGCGGGAACTACGAGCAGTACTTC.